A selection of T cell receptor beta chains follows, all from one sample in a study of T-cell reconstitution after alpha-beta-depleted transplantation in children. TCRdb re-analysed the PCR reads in MiXCR, keeping a single row per CDR3 protein. Here the sample spans hundreds of thousands of distinct CDR3 sequences, about 10% being singletons. Sequenced material: PBMCs from the stem cell graft donor, taken from the stem cell graft. Receptor source: a human donor who donated a stem cell graft to a child with acute myeloid leukemia. Each CDR3 is given with its conserved first and last residue. D genes are given only for firm matches. A clone size is listed for some rows: how often the clone was seen (once, few, many), or a class if it is expanded.

few	TRBV7-9	TRBJ2-7	-	CASSEEVGTLSYEQYF	TGTGCCAGCAGCGAAGAAGTCGGGACACTCTCCTACGAGCAGTACTTC
-	TRBV6-2/TRBV6-3	TRBJ1-5	TRBD1	CASRGALQGTNQPQHF	TGTGCCAGCAGAGGGGCTCTACAGGGGACGAATCAGCCCCAGCATTTT
few	TRBV9	TRBJ2-1	-	CASSLGTLTKDEQFF	TGTGCCAGCAGTCTCGGGACTCTCACGAAGGATGAGCAGTTCTTC
-	TRBV21-1	TRBJ2-5	-	CASSQGGATSDPGETQYF	TGTGCCAGCAGCCAAGGGGGTGCGACATCTGACCCCGGGGAGACCCAGTACTTC
many	TRBV7-3	TRBJ2-3	TRBD2	CASSKAGGTDTQYF	TGTGCCAGCAGCAAAGCGGGAGGGACAGATACGCAGTATTTT
many	TRBV12-3/TRBV12-4	TRBJ1-5	-	CASSPWGVGGQPQHF	TGTGCCAGCAGTCCGTGGGGGGTGGGAGGTCAGCCCCAGCATTTT
-	TRBV7-9	TRBJ1-2	-	CASSFEYGYTF	TGTGCCAGCAGCTTCGAATATGGCTACACCTTC
few	TRBV29-1	TRBJ1-2	-	CSVEYGDVNYGYTF	TGCAGCGTTGAATACGGGGACGTTAACTATGGCTACACCTTC
many	TRBV7-2	TRBJ1-2	-	CASSPPSVNYGYTF	TGTGCCAGCAGCCCCCCTTCGGTGAACTATGGCTACACCTTC
-	TRBV30	TRBJ2-5	TRBD2	CASYLGGRTQYF	TGTGCCTCCTACCTGGGGGGGAGGACCCAGTACTTC
-	TRBV20-1	TRBJ2-3	TRBD2	CSARVTSGGGDTQYF	TGCAGTGCTAGAGTTACTAGCGGGGGGGGAGATACGCAGTATTTT
few	TRBV27	TRBJ1-1	-	CASKGWGVNTEAFF	TGTGCCAGCAAGGGTTGGGGAGTGAACACTGAAGCTTTCTTT
few	TRBV4-2	TRBJ2-1	-	CASSRPGLSYNEQFF	TGTGCCAGCAGCCGCCCGGGACTCTCGTACAATGAGCAGTTCTTC
-	TRBV28	TRBJ2-5	-	CASTTSPQGWEETQYF	TGTGCCAGCACCACCAGTCCCCAGGGATGGGAAGAGACCCAGTACTTC
few	TRBV12-3/TRBV12-4	TRBJ2-3	-	CASRSDTQYF	TGTGCCAGCAGATCAGATACGCAGTATTTT
-	TRBV4-2	TRBJ1-4	-	CASSQDTGRRTNEKLFF	TGTGCCAGCAGCCAAGACACGGGGCGGAGAACTAATGAAAAACTGTTTTTT
many	TRBV29-1	TRBJ2-1	TRBD2	CSGLGTSGMDNEQFF	TGCAGCGGGCTAGGGACTAGCGGGATGGACAATGAGCAGTTCTTC
-	TRBV20-1	TRBJ2-7	TRBD1	CSASTFLGQGAEQYF	TGCAGTGCTAGCACCTTTCTGGGACAGGGGGCCGAGCAGTACTTC
-	TRBV20-1	TRBJ1-3	TRBD1	CCASVLGQGPGNTIYF	TGCTGTGCTAGTGTTCTGGGACAGGGTCCTGGAAACACCATATATTTT
few	TRBV15	TRBJ2-1	-	CATSRDGRKDNEQFF	TGTGCCACCAGCAGAGATGGCAGAAAAGACAATGAGCAGTTCTTC
-	TRBV29-1	TRBJ2-6	-	CSVEDRYRRAGANVLTF	TGCAGCGTTGAAGATCGGTATAGGAGGGCTGGGGCCAACGTCCTGACTTTC
-	TRBV20-1	TRBJ2-3	TRBD2	CSALLADSTDTQYF	TGCAGTGCCCTTCTAGCGGATAGCACAGATACGCAGTATTTT
many	TRBV7-2	TRBJ2-3	-	CASSLSFSDTQYF	TGTGCCAGCAGCCTTAGTTTTTCAGATACGCAGTATTTT
-	TRBV7-9	TRBJ2-3	TRBD2	CASSRLTSGNTDTQYF	TGTGCCAGCAGCCGGCTGACTAGCGGGAACACAGATACGCAGTATTTT
-	TRBV9	TRBJ2-3	TRBD1	CASSSRTGGRSTDTQYF	TGTGCCAGCAGCTCCCGGACAGGGGGTCGGAGCACAGATACGCAGTATTTT
many	TRBV28	TRBJ1-6	-	CASSLRGAGGNSPLHF	TGTGCCAGCAGTTTGAGGGGTGCCGGAGGTAATTCACCCCTCCACTTT
few	TRBV20-1	TRBJ2-5	-	CSARPPTQEETQYF	TGCAGTGCTAGGCCCCCCACCCAGGAGGAGACCCAGTACTTC
few	TRBV27	TRBJ2-3	TRBD1	CASSLSSGDRGPPDTQYF	TGTGCCAGCAGTTTATCCTCAGGGGACAGGGGGCCCCCAGATACGCAGTATTTT
-	TRBV7-2	TRBJ2-7	TRBD2	CASSLGLAGINEQYF	TGTGCCAGCAGCTTAGGACTAGCGGGAATCAACGAGCAGTACTTC
-	TRBV30	TRBJ2-7	-	CAWRGGGGSYEQYF	TGTGCCTGGAGGGGGGGAGGGGGCTCCTACGAGCAGTACTTC
-	TRBV4-2	TRBJ2-7	TRBD2	CASSQGTSGIREQYF	TGTGCCAGCAGCCAAGGGACTAGCGGGATTAGGGAGCAGTACTTC
-	TRBV7-3	TRBJ2-1	TRBD2	CASSSDAGGGQFF	TGTGCCAGCAGCTCGGACGCGGGAGGAGGGCAGTTCTTC
few	TRBV6-2/TRBV6-3	TRBJ2-2	-	CASRPTGSNTGELFF	TGTGCCAGCAGACCTACAGGGAGCAACACCGGGGAGCTGTTTTTT
-	TRBV20-1	TRBJ2-1	TRBD2	CSARDPHLAGVGNEQFF	TGCAGTGCTAGAGATCCTCATCTAGCGGGAGTCGGGAATGAGCAGTTCTTC
many	TRBV7-9	TRBJ2-3	-	CASSLITDTQYF	TGTGCCAGCAGCCTCATCACAGATACGCAGTATTTT
-	TRBV20-1	TRBJ2-1	TRBD1	CSADREGAGKYNEQFF	TGCAGTGCGGACAGGGAAGGTGCAGGGAAATACAATGAGCAGTTCTTC
few	TRBV12-3/TRBV12-4	TRBJ2-1	TRBD2	CASSSSGTSGGYNEQFF	TGTGCCAGCAGTTCTAGCGGGACTAGCGGGGGCTACAATGAGCAGTTCTTC
many	TRBV15	TRBJ2-1	TRBD1	CASRDSPYNEQFF	TGTGCCTCCCGGGACAGTCCCTACAATGAGCAGTTCTTC
-	TRBV15	TRBJ1-5	TRBD1	CATGTPGGGNQPQHF	TGTGCCACCGGGACCCCAGGGGGCGGAAATCAGCCCCAGCATTTT
few	TRBV6-2/TRBV6-3	TRBJ2-7	TRBD2	CASSSWTSGTVKQYF	TGTGCCAGCAGTTCCTGGACTAGCGGAACTGTGAAGCAGTACTTC
many	TRBV28	TRBJ2-7	TRBD2	CASSLNGGVTVIYEQYF	TGTGCCAGCAGTTTAAATGGGGGGGTTACCGTCATATACGAGCAGTACTTC
many	TRBV9	TRBJ2-2	-	CASSVGVRANTGELFF	TGTGCCAGCAGCGTAGGAGTCAGGGCAAACACCGGGGAGCTGTTTTTT
few	TRBV5-6	TRBJ2-5	-	CASSSRPTGKTQYF	TGTGCCAGCAGCAGCCGCCCCACCGGGAAGACCCAGTACTTC
-	TRBV6-1	TRBJ2-3	TRBD1	CASTLRQGGKDTQYF	TGTGCCAGCACCCTGCGACAGGGGGGAAAAGATACGCAGTATTTT
many	TRBV20-1	TRBJ2-3	-	CSARRPEPTDTQYF	TGCAGTGCTAGGCGACCCGAACCCACAGATACGCAGTATTTT
many	TRBV29-1	TRBJ1-4	-	CSVGGGQGLFF	TGCAGCGTTGGGGGGGGACAAGGACTGTTTTTT
few	TRBV28	TRBJ1-2	-	CASTSRLGGYTF	TGTGCCAGCACCTCTAGGCTCGGGGGCTACACCTTC
-	TRBV2	TRBJ1-1	TRBD1	CASRGTGYTEAFF	TGTGCCAGCAGAGGGACAGGATACACTGAAGCTTTCTTT
few	TRBV14	TRBJ1-6	-	CASSQEVVVSPLHF	TGTGCCAGCAGCCAAGAGGTGGTGGTTTCACCCCTCCACTTT
-	TRBV7-7	TRBJ2-1	-	CASSFRYYNEQFF	TGTGCTAGCAGCTTTCGGTACTACAATGAGCAGTTCTTC
many	TRBV6-1	TRBJ2-5	-	CASSVGQKETQYF	TGTGCCAGCAGTGTTGGACAGAAAGAGACCCAGTACTTC
-	TRBV5-4	TRBJ1-2	TRBD1	CASSSQNRDRGYGYTF	TGTGCCAGCAGCTCTCAGAACCGGGACAGGGGCTATGGCTACACCTTC
many	TRBV20-1	TRBJ1-1	-	CSAREGSGNAEAFF	TGCAGTGCTAGAGAAGGGTCGGGGAACGCTGAAGCTTTCTTT
few	TRBV20-1	TRBJ1-1	-	CSARDPRGSTEAFF	TGCAGTGCTAGAGACCCTAGGGGGAGCACTGAAGCTTTCTTT
-	TRBV4-2	TRBJ1-1	-	CASSQDLRGGDGTEAFF	TGTGCCAGCAGCCAAGATCTCAGGGGCGGGGACGGGACTGAAGCTTTCTTT
-	TRBV7-2	TRBJ1-2	-	CASSLALVANYGYTF	TGTGCCAGCAGCTTAGCTCTGGTAGCTAACTATGGCTACACCTTC
few	TRBV28	TRBJ1-4	-	CASSLTPPNEKLFF	TGTGCCAGCAGTTTAACACCACCGAACGAAAAACTGTTTTTT